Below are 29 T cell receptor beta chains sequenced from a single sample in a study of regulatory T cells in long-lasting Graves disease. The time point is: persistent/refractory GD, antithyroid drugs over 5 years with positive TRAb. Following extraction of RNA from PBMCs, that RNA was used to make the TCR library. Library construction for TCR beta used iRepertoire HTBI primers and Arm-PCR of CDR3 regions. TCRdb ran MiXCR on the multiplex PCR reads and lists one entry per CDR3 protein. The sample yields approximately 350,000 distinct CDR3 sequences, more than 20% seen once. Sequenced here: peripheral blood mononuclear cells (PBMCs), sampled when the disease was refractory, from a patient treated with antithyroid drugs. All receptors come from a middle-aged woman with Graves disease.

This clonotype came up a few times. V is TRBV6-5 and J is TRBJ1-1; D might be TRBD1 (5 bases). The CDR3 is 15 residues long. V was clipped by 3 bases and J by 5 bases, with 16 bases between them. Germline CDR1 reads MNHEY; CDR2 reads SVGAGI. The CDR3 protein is CASSYAGPGRTEAFF. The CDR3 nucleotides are TGTGCCAGCAGTTATGCCGGGCCAGGGCGTACTGAAGCTTTCTTT.

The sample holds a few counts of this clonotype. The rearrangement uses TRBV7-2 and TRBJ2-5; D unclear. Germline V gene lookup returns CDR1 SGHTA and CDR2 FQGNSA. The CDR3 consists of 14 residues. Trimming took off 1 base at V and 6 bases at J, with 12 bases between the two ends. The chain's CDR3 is CASSLDPIGKTQYF. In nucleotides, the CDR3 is TGTGCCAGCAGCTTAGATCCTATTGGAAAGACCCAGTACTTC.

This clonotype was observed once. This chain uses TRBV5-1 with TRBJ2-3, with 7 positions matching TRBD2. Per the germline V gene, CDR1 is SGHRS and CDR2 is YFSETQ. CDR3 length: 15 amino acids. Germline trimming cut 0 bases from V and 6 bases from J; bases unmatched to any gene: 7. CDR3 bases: TGCGCCAGCAGCTTGGGCGGGAGCCGTGCGGATACGCAGTATTTT. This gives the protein CASSLGGSRADTQYF.

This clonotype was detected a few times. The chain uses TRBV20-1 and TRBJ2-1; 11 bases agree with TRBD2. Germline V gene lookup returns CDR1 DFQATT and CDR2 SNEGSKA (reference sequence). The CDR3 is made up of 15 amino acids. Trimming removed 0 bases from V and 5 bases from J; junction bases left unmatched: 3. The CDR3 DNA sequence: TGCAGTGCTAGAGAGCCGGGACTAGCGGACAATGAGCAGTTCTTC. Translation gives CSAREPGLADNEQFF.

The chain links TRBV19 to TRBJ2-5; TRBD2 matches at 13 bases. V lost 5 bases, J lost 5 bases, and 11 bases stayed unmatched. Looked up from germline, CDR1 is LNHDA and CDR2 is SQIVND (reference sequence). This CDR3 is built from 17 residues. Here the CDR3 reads CASSYRTSGSVMETQYF. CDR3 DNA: TGTGCCAGTAGTTACAGGACTAGCGGGAGCGTCATGGAGACCCAGTACTTC.

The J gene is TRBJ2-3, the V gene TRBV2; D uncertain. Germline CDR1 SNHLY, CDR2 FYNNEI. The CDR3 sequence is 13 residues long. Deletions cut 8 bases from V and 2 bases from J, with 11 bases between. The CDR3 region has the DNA TGTGCCAGCCTTTCCGACCCCACAGATACGCAGTATTTT. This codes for CASLSDPTDTQYF.

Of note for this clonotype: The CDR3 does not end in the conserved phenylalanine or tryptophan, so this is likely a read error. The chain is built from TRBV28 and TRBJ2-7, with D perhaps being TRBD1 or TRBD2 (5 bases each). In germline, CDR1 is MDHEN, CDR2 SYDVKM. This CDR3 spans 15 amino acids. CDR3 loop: CASRRNRDDSYGQYL. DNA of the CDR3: TGTGCCAGCAGGCGGAACCGGGACGACTCCTACGGGCAGTACCTC.

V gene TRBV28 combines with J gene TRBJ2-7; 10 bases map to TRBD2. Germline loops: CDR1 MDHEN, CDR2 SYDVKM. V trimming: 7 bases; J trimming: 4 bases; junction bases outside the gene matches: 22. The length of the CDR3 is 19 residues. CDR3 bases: TGTGCCAGCACCCGTGGAGGGGCTAGCGGGAGATCTGTGTGGTACGAGCAGTACTTC. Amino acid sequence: CASTRGGASGRSVWYEQYF.

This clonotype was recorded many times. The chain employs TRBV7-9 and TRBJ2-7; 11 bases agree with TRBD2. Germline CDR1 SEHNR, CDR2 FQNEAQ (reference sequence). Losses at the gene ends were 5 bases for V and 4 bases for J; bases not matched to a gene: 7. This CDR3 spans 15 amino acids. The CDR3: CASSVSGRAMYEQYF. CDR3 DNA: TGTGCCAGCAGCGTTAGCGGGAGGGCCATGTACGAGCAGTACTTC.

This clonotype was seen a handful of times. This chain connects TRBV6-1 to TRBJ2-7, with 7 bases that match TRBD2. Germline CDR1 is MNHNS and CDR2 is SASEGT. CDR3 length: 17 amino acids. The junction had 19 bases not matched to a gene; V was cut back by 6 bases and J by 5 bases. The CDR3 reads CASRGRAVGESAHEQYF. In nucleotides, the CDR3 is TGTGCCAGCAGGGGGAGGGCTGTTGGTGAGAGCGCCCACGAGCAGTACTTC.

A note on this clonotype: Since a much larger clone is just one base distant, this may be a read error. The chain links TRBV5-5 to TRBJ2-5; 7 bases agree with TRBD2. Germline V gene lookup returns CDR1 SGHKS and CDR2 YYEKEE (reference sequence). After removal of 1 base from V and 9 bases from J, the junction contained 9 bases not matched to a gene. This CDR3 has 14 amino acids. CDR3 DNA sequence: TGTGCCAGCAGCTTGTTCAAGCGGGGTGAGGCCCAGTACTTC. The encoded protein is CASSLFKRGEAQYF.

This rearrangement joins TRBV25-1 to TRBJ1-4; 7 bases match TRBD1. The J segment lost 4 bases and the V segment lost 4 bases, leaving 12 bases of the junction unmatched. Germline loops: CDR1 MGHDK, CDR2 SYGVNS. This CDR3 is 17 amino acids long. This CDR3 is CASSGSLGGQNNEKLFF. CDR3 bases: TGTGCCAGCAGTGGTTCATTGGGGGGACAGAATAATGAAAAACTGTTTTTT.

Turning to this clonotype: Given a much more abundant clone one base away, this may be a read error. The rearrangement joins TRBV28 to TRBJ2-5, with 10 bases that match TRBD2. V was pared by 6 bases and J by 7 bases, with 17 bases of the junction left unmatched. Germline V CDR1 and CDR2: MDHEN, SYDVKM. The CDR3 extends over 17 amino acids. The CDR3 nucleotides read TGTGCCAGCAGGCCTAGTAGCGGGAGGAAGGGGGGAGGGACCCAGTACTTC. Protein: CASRPSSGRKGGGTQYF.

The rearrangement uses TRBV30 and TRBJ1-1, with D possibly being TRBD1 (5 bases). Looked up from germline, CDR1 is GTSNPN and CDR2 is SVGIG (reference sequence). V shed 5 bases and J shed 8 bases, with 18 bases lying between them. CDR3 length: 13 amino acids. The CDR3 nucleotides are TGTGCCTGGGGAACCCAGGGAGGGCTCGAAGCTTTCTTT. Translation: CAWGTQGGLEAFF.

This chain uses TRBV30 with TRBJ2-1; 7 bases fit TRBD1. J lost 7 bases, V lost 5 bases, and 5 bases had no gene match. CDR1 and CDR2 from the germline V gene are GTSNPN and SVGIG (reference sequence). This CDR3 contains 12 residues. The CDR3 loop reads CAWGDRRNEQFF. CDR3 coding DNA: TGTGCCTGGGGGGACAGAAGGAATGAGCAGTTCTTC. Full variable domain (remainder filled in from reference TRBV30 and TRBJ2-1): SQTIHQWPATLVQPVGSPLSLECTVEGTSNPNLYWYRQAAGRGLQLLFYSVGIGQISSEVPQNLSASRPQDRQFILSSKKLLLSDSGFYLCAWGDRRNEQFFGPGTRLTVL.

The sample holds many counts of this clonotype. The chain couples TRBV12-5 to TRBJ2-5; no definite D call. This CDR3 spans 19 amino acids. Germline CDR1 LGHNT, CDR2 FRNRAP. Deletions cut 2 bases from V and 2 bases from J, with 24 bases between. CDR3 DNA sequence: TGTGCTAGTGGTTTGTTCCCAAGTACCCCGTGTCAAACTCAAGAGACCCAGTACTTC. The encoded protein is CASGLFPSTPCQTQETQYF.

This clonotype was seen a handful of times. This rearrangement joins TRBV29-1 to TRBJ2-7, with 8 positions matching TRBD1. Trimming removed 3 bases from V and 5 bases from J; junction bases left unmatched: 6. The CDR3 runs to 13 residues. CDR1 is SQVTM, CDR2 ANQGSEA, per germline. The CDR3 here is CSVEWQGANEQYF. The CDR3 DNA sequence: TGCAGCGTTGAGTGGCAGGGGGCAAACGAGCAGTACTTC.

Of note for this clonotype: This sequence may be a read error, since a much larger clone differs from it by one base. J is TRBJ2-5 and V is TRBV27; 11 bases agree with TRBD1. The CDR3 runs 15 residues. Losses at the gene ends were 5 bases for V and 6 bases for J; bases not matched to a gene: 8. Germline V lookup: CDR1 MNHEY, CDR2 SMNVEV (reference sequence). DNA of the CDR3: TGTGCCAGCAGTGATGGACAGGGGGCTAGGAAGACCCAGTACTTC. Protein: CASSDGQGARKTQYF.

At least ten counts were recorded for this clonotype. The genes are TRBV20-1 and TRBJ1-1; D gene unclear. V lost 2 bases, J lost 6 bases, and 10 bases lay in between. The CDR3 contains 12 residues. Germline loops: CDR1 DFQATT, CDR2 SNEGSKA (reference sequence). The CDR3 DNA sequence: TGCAGTGCTAGAAAAAGGAGGCCTGAAGCTTTCTTT. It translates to CSARKRRPEAFF.

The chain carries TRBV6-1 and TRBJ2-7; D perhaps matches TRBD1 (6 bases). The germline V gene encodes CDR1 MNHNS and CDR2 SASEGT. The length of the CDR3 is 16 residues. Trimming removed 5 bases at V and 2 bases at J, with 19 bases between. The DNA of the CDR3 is TGTGCCAGCAGTATAGGGGGAGACACGACCCCCTACGAGCAGTACTTC. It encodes CASSIGGDTTPYEQYF.

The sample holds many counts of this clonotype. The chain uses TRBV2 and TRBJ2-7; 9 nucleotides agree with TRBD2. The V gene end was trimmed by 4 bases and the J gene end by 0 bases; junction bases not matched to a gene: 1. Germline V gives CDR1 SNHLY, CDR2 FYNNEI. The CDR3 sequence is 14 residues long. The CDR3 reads CASSGLADSYEQYF. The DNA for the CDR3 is TGTGCCAGCAGTGGACTAGCGGACTCCTACGAGCAGTACTTC. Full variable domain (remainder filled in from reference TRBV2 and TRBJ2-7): EPEVTQTPSHQVTQMGQEVILRCVPISNHLYFYWYRQILGQKVEFLVSFYNNEISEKSEIFDDQFSVERPDGSNFTLKIRSTKLEDSAMYFCASSGLADSYEQYFGPGTRLTVT.

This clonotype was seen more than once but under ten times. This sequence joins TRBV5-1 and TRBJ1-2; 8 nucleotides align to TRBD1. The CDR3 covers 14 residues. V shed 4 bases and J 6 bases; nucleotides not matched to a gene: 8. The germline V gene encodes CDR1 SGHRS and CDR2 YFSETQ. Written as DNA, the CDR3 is TGCGCCAGCAGCACCCGGACAGGGCCCCATGGCTACACCTTC. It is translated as CASSTRTGPHGYTF.

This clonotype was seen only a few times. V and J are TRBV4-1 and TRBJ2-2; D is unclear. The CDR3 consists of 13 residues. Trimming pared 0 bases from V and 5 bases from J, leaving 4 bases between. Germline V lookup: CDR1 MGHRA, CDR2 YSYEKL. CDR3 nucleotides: TGCGCCAGCAGCCAAGATTTAACCGGGGAGCTGTTTTTT. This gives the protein CASSQDLTGELFF.

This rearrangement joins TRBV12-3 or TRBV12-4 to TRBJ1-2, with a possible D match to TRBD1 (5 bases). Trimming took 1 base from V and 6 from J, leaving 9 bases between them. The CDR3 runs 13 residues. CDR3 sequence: CASSLGGGNGYTF. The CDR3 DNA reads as TGTGCCAGCAGTTTAGGTGGGGGGAATGGCTACACCTTC.

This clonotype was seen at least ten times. The CDR3 protein is CASTLTSGSYEQYF. As DNA, the CDR3 is TGTGCCAGCACCCTGACTAGCGGGAGCTACGAGCAGTACTTC. The gene calls are TRBV6-1 and TRBJ2-7, with TRBD2 matching 12 bases. The CDR3 length is 14 residues. V dropped 7 bases and J dropped 3; count of bases not matched to a gene: 4. In germline, CDR1 is MNHNS, CDR2 SASEGT.

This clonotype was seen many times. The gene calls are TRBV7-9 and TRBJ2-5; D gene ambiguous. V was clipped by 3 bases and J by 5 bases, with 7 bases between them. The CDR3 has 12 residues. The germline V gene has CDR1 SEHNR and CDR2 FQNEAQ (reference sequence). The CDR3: CASSFSGETQYF. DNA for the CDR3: TGTGCCAGCAGCTTCTCCGGGGAGACCCAGTACTTC.

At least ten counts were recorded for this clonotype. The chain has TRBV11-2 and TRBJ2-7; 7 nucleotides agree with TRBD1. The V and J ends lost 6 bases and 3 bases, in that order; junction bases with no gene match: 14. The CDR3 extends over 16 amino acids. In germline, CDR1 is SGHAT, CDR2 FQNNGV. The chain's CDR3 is CASSLSFRDRSYEQYF. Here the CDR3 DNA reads TGTGCCAGCAGTTTATCATTCCGGGACAGAAGCTACGAGCAGTACTTC.

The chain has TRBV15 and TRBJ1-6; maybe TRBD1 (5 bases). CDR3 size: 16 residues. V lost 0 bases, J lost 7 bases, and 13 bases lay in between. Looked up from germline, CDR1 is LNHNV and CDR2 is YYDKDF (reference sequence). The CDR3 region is CATSRDRQRNNSPLHF. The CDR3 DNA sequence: TGTGCCACCAGCAGAGATAGACAGAGGAACAATTCACCCCTCCACTTT.

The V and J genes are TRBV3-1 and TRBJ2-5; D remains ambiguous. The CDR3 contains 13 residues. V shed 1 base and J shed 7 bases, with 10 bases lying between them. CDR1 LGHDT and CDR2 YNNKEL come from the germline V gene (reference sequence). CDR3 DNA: TGTGCCAGCAGCCAAGCCCCGTTAGGGACCCAGTACTTC. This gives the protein CASSQAPLGTQYF.